This T cell receptor (beta chain) was recovered during a study of blood T cell repertoires in COVID-19. Study in general: Samples representing acute and convalescent COVID-19 were sourced from the United States, Italy and Spain. T cells, B-cell-depleted T cells, or PBMCs provided the cDNA or gDNA that served as material.

Measured with immunoSEQ multiplex PCR; TCRdb has only the in-frame clones, and not every one. In the table there are 95,000 to 100,000 clones, approximately 84% of which are singletons. This clone came up a few times. Sequenced sample: peripheral blood. This TCR derives from a human donor in a cohort sampled during active COVID-19.

The CDR3 sequence: CASSQGTENSPLHF. In DNA, the CDR3 is TGTGCCAGCAGCCAAGGGACAGAGAATTCACCCCTCCACTTT. The J gene is TRBJ1-6, the V gene TRBV3-1 (or the pseudogene TRBV3-2), with a possible D match to TRBD1 (6 bases). Germline V gene data show CDR1 as LGHDT and CDR2 as YNNKEL (reference sequence). The CDR3 covers 14 residues. The V and J ends lost 1 base and 7 bases respectively, with 8 bases between them.